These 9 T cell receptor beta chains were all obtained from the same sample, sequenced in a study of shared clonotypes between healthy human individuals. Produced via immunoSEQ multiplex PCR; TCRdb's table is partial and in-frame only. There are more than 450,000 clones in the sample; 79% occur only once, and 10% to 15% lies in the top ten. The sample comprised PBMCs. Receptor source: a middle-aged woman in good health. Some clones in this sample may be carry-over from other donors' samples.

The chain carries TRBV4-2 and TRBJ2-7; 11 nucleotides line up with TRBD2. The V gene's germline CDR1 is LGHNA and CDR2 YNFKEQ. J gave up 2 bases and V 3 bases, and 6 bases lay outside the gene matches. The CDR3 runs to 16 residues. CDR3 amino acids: CASSQVTSGTTYEQYF. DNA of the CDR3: TGTGCCAGCAGCCAGGTGACTAGCGGGACAACCTACGAGCAGTACTTC.

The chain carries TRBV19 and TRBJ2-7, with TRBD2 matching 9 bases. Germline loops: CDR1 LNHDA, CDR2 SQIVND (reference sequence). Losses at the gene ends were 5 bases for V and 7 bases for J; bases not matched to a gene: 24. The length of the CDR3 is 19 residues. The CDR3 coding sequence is TGTGCCAGTAGTCCTCCGGGACCCCGATTTGCTAGCGGGGCTTTGGAGCAGTACTTC. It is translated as CASSPPGPRFASGALEQYF. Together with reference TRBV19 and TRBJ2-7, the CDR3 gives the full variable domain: DGGITQSPKYLFRKEGQNVTLSCEQNLNHDAMYWYRQDPGQGLRLIYYSQIVNDFQKGDIAEGYSVSREKKESFPLTVTSAQKNPTAFYLCASSPPGPRFASGALEQYFGPGTRLTVT.

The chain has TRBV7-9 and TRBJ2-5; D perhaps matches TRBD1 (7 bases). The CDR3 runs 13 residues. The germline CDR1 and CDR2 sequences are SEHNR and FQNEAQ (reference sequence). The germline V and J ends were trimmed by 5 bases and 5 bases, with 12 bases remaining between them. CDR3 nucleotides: TGTGCCAGCAGCCCAGGGGGACTGGAGACCCAGTACTTC. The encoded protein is CASSPGGLETQYF.

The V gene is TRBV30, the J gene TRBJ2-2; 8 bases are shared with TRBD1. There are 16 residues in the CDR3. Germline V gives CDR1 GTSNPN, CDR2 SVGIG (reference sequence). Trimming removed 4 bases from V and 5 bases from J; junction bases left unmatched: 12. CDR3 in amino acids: CAWTTGATAGTGELFF. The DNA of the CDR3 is TGTGCCTGGACGACAGGGGCCACGGCGGGGACCGGGGAGCTGTTTTTT.

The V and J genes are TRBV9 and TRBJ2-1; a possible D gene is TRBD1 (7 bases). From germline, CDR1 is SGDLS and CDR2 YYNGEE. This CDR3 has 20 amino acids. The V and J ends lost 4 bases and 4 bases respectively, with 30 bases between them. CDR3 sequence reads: CASSPDRDRTGTHPYNEQFF. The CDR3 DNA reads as TGTGCCAGCAGCCCAGATAGGGACAGAACCGGGACTCACCCGTACAATGAGCAGTTCTTC.

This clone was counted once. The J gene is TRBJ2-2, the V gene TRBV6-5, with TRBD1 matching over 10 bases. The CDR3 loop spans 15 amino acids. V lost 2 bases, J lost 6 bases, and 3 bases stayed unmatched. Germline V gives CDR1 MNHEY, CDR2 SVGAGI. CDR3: CASSYRTGGPGELFF. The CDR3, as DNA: TGTGCCAGCAGTTACCGGACAGGGGGTCCCGGGGAGCTGTTTTTT.

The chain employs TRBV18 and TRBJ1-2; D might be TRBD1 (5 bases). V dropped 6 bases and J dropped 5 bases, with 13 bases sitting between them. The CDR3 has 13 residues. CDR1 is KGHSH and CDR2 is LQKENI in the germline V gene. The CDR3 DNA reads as TGTGCCAGCTCGTCCGGGACCTCATATGGCTACACCTTC. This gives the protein CASSSGTSYGYTF.

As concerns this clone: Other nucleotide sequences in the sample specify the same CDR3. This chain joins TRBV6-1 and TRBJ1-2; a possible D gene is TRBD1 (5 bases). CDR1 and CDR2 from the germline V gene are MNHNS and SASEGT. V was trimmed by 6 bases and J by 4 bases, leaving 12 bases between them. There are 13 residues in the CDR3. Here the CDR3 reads CASSLDSLYGYTF. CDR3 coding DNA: TGTGCCAGCAGCCTAGACAGCCTCTATGGCTACACCTTC.

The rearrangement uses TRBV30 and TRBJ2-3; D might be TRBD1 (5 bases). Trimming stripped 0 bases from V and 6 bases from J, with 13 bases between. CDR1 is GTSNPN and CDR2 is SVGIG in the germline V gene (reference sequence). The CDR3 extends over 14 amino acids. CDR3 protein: CAWSVVGVVDTQYF. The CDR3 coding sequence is TGTGCCTGGAGTGTAGTAGGGGTTGTGGATACGCAGTATTTT.